This T cell receptor beta chain was recorded in a study of blood T cell repertoires in COVID-19. Overall study context: Sites across the United States, Italy and Spain contributed samples from acute and convalescent COVID-19.

CDR1 MNHEY and CDR2 SVGAGI come from the germline V gene. The CDR3 is made up of 11 amino acids. The ends were cut back, 8 bases at V and 9 bases at J, with 13 bases in the middle. Authors' analysis steps: Estimated nucleated cell counts came from reference gene primer amplification. Only in-frame clones appear in the TCRdb table, and some are missing; sequencing was by immunoSEQ multiplex PCR. That table is the source of V, J and clone size, and D and trimming were worked out from the DNA. Of about 200,000 clones listed, 65% to 90% were seen once; the top ten hold 3.8%. Each participant's cohort was designated according to participant-reported clinical history.

The chain recombines TRBV6-5 with TRBJ1-2; no firm D call. The receptor comes from a woman aged 40 to 49 with acute COVID-19. The sample comprised PBMCs or T cells enriched from blood (not recorded which). The DNA of the CDR3 is TGTGCCAGCGGAGGACTTTTCAGCTACACCTTC. Protein product: CASGGLFSYTF.